This T cell receptor beta chain was profiled in a study of blood T cell repertoires in COVID-19. Overall study context: Italy, Spain and the United States were the sources of the convalescent and acute COVID-19 samples.

The CDR3 is made up of 13 amino acids. The germline V gene has CDR1 MNHEY and CDR2 SVGAGI. V lost 7 bases and J 8 bases, leaving 14 bases between the germline ends. Here immunoSEQ multiplex PCR was the method, and the copy in TCRdb shows in-frame clones only, minus some. This sample has fewer than 150,000 clones, with about 89% found just once. The J gene is TRBJ1-4, the V gene TRBV6-5, with D possibly matching TRBD1 (5 bases). The source of this sequence is a woman between 65 and 79 years old with acute or convalescent COVID-19. Sequencing was performed on peripheral blood. CDR3 DNA sequence: TGTGCCAGCAAGGAGGGGCTTCAAGAAAAACTGTTTTTT. Encoded protein: CASKEGLQEKLFF.